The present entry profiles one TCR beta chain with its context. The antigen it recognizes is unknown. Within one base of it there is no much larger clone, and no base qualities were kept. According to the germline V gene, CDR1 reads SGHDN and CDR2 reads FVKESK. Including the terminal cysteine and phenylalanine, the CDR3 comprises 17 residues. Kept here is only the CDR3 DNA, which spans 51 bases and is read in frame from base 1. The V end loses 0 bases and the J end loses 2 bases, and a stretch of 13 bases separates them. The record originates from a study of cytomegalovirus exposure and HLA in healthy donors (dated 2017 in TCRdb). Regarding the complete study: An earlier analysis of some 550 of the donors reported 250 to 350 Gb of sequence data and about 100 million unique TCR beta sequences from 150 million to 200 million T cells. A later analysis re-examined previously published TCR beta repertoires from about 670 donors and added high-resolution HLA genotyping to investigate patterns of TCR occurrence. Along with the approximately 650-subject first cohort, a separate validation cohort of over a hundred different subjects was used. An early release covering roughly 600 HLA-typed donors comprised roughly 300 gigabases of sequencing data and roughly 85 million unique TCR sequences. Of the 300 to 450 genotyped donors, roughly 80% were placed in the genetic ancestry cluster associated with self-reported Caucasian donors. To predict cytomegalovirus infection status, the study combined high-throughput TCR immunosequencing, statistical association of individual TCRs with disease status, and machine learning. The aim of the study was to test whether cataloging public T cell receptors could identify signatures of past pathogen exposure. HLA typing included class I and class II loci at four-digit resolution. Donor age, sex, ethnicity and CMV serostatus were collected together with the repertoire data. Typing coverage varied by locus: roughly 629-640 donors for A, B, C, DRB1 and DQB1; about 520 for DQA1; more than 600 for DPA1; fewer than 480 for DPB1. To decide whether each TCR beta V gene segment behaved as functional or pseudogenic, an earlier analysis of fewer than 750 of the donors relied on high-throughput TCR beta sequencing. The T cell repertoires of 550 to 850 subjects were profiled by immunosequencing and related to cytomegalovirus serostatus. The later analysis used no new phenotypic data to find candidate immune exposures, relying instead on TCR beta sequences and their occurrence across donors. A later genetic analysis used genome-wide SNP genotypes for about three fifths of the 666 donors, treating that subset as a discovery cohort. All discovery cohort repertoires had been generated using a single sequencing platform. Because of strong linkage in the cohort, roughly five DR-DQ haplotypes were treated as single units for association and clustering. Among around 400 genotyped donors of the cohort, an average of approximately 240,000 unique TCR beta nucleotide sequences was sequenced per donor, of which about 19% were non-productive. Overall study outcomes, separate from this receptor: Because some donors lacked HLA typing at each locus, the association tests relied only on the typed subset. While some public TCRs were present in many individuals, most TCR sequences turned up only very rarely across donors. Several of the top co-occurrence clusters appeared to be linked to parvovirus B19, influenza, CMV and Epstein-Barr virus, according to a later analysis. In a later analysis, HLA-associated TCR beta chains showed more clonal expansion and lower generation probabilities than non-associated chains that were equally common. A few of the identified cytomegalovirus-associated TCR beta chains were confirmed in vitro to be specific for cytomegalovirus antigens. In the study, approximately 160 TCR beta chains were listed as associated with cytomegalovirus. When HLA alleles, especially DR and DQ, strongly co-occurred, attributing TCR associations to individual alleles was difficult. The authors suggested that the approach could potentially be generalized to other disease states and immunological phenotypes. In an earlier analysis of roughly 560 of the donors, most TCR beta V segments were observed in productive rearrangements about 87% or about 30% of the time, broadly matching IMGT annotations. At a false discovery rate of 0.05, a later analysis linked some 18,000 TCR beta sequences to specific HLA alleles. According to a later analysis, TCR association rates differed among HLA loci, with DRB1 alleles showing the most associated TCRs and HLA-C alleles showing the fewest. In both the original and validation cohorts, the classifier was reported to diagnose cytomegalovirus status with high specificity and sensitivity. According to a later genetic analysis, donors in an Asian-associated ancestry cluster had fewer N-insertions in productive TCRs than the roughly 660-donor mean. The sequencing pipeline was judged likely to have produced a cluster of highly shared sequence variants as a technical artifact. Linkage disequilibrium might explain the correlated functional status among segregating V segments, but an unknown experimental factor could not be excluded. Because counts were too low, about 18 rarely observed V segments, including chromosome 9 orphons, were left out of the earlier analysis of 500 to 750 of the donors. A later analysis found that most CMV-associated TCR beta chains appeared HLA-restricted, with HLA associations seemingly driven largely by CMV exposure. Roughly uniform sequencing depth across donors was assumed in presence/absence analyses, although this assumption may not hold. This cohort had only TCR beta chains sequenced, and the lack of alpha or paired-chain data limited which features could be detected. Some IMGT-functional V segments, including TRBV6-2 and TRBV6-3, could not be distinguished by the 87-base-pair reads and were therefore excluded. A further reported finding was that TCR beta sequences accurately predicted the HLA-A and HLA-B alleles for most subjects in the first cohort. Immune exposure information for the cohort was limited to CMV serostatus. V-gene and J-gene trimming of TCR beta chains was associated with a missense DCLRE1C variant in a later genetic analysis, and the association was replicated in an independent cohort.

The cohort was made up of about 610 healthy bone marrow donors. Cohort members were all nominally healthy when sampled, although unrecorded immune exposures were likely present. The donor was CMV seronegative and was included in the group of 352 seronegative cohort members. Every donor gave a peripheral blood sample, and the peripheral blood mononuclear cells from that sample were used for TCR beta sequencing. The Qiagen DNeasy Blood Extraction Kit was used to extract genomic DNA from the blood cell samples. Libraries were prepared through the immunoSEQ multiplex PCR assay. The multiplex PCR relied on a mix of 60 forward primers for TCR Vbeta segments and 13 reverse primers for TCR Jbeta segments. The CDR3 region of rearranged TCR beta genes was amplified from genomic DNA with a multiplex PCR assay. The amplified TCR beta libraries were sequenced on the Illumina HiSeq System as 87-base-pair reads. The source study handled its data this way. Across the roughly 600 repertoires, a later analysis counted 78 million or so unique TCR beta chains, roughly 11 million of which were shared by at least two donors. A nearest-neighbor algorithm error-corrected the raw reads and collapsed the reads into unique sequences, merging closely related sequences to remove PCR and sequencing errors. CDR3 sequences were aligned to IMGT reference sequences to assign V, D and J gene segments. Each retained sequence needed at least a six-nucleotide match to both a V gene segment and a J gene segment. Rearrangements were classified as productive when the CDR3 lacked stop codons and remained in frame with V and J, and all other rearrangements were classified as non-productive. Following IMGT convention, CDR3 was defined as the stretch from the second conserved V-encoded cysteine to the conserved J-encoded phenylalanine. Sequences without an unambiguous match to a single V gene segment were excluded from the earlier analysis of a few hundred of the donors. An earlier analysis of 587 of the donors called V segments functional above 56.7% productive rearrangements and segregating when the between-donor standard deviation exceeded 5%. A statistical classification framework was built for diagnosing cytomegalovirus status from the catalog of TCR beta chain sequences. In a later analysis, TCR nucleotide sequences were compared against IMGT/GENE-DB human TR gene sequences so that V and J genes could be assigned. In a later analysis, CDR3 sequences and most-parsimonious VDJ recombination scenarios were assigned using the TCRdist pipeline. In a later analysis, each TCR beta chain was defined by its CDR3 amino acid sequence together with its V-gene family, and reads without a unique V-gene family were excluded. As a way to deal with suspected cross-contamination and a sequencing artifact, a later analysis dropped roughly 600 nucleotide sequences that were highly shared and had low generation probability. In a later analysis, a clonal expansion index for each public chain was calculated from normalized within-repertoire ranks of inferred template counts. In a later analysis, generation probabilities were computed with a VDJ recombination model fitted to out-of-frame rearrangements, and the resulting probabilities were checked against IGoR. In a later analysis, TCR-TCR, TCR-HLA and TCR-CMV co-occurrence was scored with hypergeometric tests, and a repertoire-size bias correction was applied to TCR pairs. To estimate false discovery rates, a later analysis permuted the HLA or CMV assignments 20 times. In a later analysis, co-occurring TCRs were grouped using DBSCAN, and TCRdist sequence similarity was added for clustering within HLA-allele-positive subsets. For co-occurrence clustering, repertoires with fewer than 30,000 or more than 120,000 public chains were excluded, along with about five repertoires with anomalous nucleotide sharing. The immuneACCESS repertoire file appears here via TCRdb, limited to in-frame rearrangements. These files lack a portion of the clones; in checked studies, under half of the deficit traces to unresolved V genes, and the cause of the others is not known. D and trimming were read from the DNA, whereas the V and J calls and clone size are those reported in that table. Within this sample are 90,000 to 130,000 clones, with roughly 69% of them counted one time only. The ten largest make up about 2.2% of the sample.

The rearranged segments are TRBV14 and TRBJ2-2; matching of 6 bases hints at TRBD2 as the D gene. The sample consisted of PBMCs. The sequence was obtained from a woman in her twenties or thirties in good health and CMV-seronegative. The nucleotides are TGTGCCAGCAGCCAAGAGTTGCTAGCGACCAACACCGGGGAGCTGTTTTTT. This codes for CASSQELLATNTGELFF.